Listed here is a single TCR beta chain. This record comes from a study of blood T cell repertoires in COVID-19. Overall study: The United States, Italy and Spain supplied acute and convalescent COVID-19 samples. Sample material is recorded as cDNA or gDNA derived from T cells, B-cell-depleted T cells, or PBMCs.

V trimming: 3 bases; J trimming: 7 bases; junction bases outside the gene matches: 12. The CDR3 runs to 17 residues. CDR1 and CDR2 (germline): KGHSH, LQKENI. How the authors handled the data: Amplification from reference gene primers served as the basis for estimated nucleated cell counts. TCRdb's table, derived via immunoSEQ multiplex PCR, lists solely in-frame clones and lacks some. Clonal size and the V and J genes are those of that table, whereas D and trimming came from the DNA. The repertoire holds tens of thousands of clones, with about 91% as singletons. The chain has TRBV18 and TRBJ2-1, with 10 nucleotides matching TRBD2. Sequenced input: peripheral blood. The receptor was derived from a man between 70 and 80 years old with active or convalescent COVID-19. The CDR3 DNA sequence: TGTGCCAGCTCACCCCCGGGGGCCAGCGGGGGGGCTAATGAGCAGTTCTTC. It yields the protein CASSPPGASGGANEQFF.